One and the same sample provided the 3 T cell receptor beta chains below, sequenced in a study of shared clonotypes between healthy human individuals. The table came from immunoSEQ multiplex PCR; TCRdb's copy has only in-frame clones and leaves some out. The repertoire holds roughly 500,000 clones, around 80% seen once, with 12% in the top ten. The sequenced sample consisted of PBMCs. The source of these receptors is a middle-aged woman in good health. Some clones in this sample may be carry-over from other donors' samples.

This sequence joins TRBV21-1 and TRBJ2-1; TRBD2 is the table's D call, not checked against the DNA. TRBV21-1 is deemed a pseudogene. This CDR3 is 16 amino acids long. The CDR3 region has the DNA TGTGCCAGCAGGAGGGGACTAGCGGGCAGTAACAATGAGCAGTTCTTC. Translation: CASRRGLAGSNNEQFF.

With regard to this clone: In the same sample, other DNA sequences code for this CDR3. The chain has TRBV28 and TRBJ1-4; 9 bases match TRBD1. The CDR3 runs 12 residues. With 8 bases clipped from V and 5 bases from J, the junction kept 0 bases outside the gene matches. CDR1 and CDR2 (germline): MDHEN, SYDVKM. The CDR3 DNA reads as TGTGCCAGCGGACAGGGGAATGAAAAACTGTTTTTT. Translating gives CASGQGNEKLFF.

A remark on this clone: A read error may be the cause here, since a much bigger clone is one base away. This rearrangement joins TRBV2 to TRBJ1-1; D is unclear. The length of the CDR3 is 11 residues. The germline V and J ends were trimmed by 7 bases and 11 bases, with 14 bases remaining between them. Germline loops: CDR1 SNHLY, CDR2 FYNNEI. This CDR3 is CASMVLGKAFF. CDR3 DNA sequence: TGTGCCAGCATGGTTCTAGGGAAGGCTTTCTTT.